The rows below give T cell receptor beta chains drawn from one sample of a study of lymphopenia after photon versus proton radiotherapy. Profiled with immunoSEQ multiplex PCR; TCRdb holds only in-frame clones, not every one. The table records tens of thousands of clones, 85% to 90% of them present only once. Sample: peripheral blood, taken from a patient treated with proton-based radiotherapy. These receptors were collected from a man of 80 years or more with esophageal cancer. Both conserved end residues are part of each CDR3. D genes are given only for firm matches. Clone size, where shown, is once, few, many, or a class for clones that have expanded.

size: NA; V: TRBV10-3; D: TRBD1; J: TRBJ2-7; CDR3: CAISARDRQSEQYF; DNA: TGTGCCATCAGTGCCCGGGACAGGCAAAGCGAGCAGTACTTC
size: NA; V: TRBV28; D: NA; J: TRBJ2-7; CDR3: CATLSVGSPPYEQYF; DNA: TGTGCCACTTTATCTGTGGGATCACCCCCCTACGAGCAGTACTTC
size: NA; V: TRBV7-9; D: NA; J: TRBJ2-2; CDR3: CASSSPLRVNTGELFF; DNA: TGTGCCAGCAGCTCCCCTCTCAGGGTTAACACCGGGGAGCTGTTTTTT
size: NA; V: TRBV27; D: TRBD1; J: TRBJ2-1; CDR3: CASSLEGQEQFF; DNA: TGTGCCAGCAGTTTAGAGGGACAGGAGCAGTTCTTC
size: once; V: TRBV30; D: TRBD1; J: TRBJ2-7; CDR3: CAWSGGTGYEQYF; DNA: TGTGCCTGGAGTGGGGGGACAGGGTACGAGCAGTACTTC
size: NA; V: TRBV11-2; D: TRBD1; J: TRBJ2-3; CDR3: CASSPTGVTDTQYF; DNA: TGTGCCAGCAGCCCAACAGGGGTAACAGATACGCAGTATTTT
size: NA; V: TRBV5-1; D: TRBD1; J: TRBJ2-7; CDR3: CASSPGHRGVYEQYF; DNA: TGCGCCAGCAGCCCCGGCCACAGGGGGGTCTACGAGCAGTACTTC
size: NA; V: TRBV5-1; D: TRBD1; J: TRBJ2-7; CDR3: CASSPRDSSYEQYF; DNA: TGCGCCAGCAGCCCCCGGGACAGCTCCTACGAGCAGTACTTC
size: NA; V: TRBV7-2; D: TRBD2; J: TRBJ2-1; CDR3: CASSESGLASYNEQFF; DNA: TGTGCCAGCAGCGAGTCGGGACTAGCGTCTTACAATGAGCAGTTCTTC
size: NA; V: TRBV19; D: NA; J: TRBJ2-7; CDR3: CASSIEQAPYEQYF; DNA: TGTGCCAGTAGTATAGAACAGGCCCCCTACGAGCAGTACTTC
size: once; V: TRBV4-1; D: TRBD2; J: TRBJ2-7; CDR3: CASSQALAGGRRGYEQYF; DNA: TGCGCCAGCAGCCAAGCTCTAGCGGGGGGGCGGAGGGGCTACGAGCAGTACTTC
size: NA; V: TRBV18; D: TRBD1; J: TRBJ1-6; CDR3: CASSPLRDRNSPLHF; DNA: TGTGCCAGCTCACCCTTAAGGGACAGAAATTCACCCCTCCACTTT
size: NA; V: TRBV15; D: NA; J: TRBJ2-1; CDR3: CATSGGTPQRGNEQFF; DNA: TGTGCCACCAGCGGAGGGACACCCCAACGGGGTAATGAGCAGTTCTTC
size: NA; V: TRBV5-8; D: NA; J: TRBJ2-4; CDR3: CASSKIPGLAKNIQYF; DNA: TGTGCCAGCAGTAAAATCCCGGGACTAGCCAAAAACATTCAGTACTTC
size: NA; V: TRBV18; D: TRBD2; J: TRBJ2-2; CDR3: CASSPLAGDTGELFF; DNA: TGTGCCAGCTCACCTCTAGCGGGAGACACCGGGGAGCTGTTTTTT
size: once; V: TRBV5-1; D: NA; J: TRBJ1-4; CDR3: CASSAGPNEKLFF; DNA: TGCGCCAGCAGCGCCGGGCCCAATGAAAAACTGTTTTTT
size: NA; V: TRBV11-2; D: NA; J: TRBJ2-5; CDR3: CASSLDPGGQTQYF; DNA: TGTGCCAGCAGCTTAGATCCCGGAGGACAGACCCAGTACTTC
size: NA; V: TRBV19; D: NA; J: TRBJ1-6; CDR3: CASNGVGGAFNSPLHF; DNA: TGTGCCAGTAATGGGGTTGGTGGGGCCTTTAATTCACCCCTCCACTTT
size: NA; V: TRBV7-2; D: NA; J: TRBJ2-7; CDR3: CASSLVQISYEQYF; DNA: TGTGCCAGCAGCTTAGTTCAAATCTCCTACGAGCAGTACTTC
size: few; V: TRBV5-1; D: TRBD2; J: TRBJ2-5; CDR3: CASSSTSGSYETQYF; DNA: TGCGCCAGCAGCTCCACTAGCGGGAGTTACGAGACCCAGTACTTC
size: NA; V: TRBV4-1; D: TRBD2; J: TRBJ2-1; CDR3: CASSHPGLVRGHEQFF; DNA: TGCGCCAGCAGCCACCCGGGACTAGTCCGAGGGCATGAGCAGTTCTTC
size: NA; V: TRBV11-3; D: NA; J: TRBJ2-2; CDR3: CASSPRDSSTGELFF; DNA: TGTGCCAGCAGCCCGCGGGACAGCAGCACCGGGGAGCTGTTTTTT
size: NA; V: TRBV4-3; D: NA; J: TRBJ2-7; CDR3: CASSQDPGQGFNEQYF; DNA: TGCGCCAGCAGCCAAGATCCCGGTCAGGGATTCAACGAGCAGTACTTC
size: NA; V: TRBV19; D: TRBD2; J: TRBJ2-1; CDR3: CASSIVPGGRVEQFF; DNA: TGTGCCAGTAGTATAGTACCGGGGGGGCGCGTGGAGCAGTTCTTC
size: NA; V: TRBV9; D: NA; J: TRBJ2-3; CDR3: CASSVAGGLVDTQYF; DNA: TGTGCCAGCAGCGTAGCTGGGGGCCTGGTAGATACGCAGTATTTT